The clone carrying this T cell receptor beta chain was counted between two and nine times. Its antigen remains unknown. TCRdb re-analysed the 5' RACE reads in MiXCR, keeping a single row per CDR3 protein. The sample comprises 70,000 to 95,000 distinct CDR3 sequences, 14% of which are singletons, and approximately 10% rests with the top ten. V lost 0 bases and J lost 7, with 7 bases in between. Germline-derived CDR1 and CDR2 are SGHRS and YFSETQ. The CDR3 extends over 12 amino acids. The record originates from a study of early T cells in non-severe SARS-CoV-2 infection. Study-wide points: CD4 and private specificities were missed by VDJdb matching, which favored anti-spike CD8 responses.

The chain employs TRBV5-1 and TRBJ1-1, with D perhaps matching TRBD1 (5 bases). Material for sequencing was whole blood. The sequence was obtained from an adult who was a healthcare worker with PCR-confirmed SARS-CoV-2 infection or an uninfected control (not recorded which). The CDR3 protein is CASSLAGGEAFF. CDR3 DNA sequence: TGCGCCAGCAGCTTGGCCGGGGGTGAAGCTTTCTTT.